This T cell receptor (beta chain) came from a study of STAT5B mutations in CD4+ large granular lymphocyte leukemia. This CDR3 region has 15 residues. Per the germline V gene, CDR1 is SQVTM and CDR2 is ANQGSEA. The V gene end was trimmed by 0 bases and the J gene end by 5 bases; junction bases not matched to a gene: 7. Sequencing used immunoSEQ multiplex PCR; TCRdb keeps in-frame clones, though not all of them. The table has 30,000 to 40,000 clones, approximately 88% seen once. The genes are TRBV29-1 and TRBJ2-7; TRBD2 agrees at 10 bases. This clonotype originated in a human donor in good health. Sequencing was performed on CD4+ T cells from blood buffy coats. Here the CDR3 reads CSVEEQRGGGNEQYF. CDR3 in DNA: TGCAGCGTTGAAGAGCAGCGGGGGGGCGGTAACGAGCAGTACTTC.